This passage covers 10 T cell receptor beta chains from one sample sequenced in a study of blood T cells in healthy people across ages. Using a J-beta primer mix together with a sample-barcoded 5' primer, a second PCR was run for roughly 6 to 11 cycles. TCRdb reanalysed the 5' RACE reads using MiXCR and keeps one entry per CDR3 protein. The sample lists fewer than 2,000,000 distinct CDR3 sequences, roughly two fifths seen once, with roughly 23% in the top ten. The material sequenced was blood. All receptors come from a human donor in good health.

As DNA, the CDR3 is TGTGCCTGTACACCCGGGGTTCGTTACGAGCAGTACTTC. Amino acid sequence: CACTPGVRYEQYF. The chain employs TRBV30 and TRBJ2-7, with D possibly TRBD2 on 5 matching bases. Trimming removed 6 bases at V and 4 bases at J, with 16 bases between. The CDR3 consists of 13 residues. Germline V gives CDR1 GTSNPN, CDR2 SVGIG (reference sequence).

This clonotype was picked up a small number of times. This chain links TRBV7-2 with TRBJ2-1; 7 bases are shared with TRBD1. Germline V CDR1 and CDR2: SGHTA, FQGNSA. This CDR3 comprises 14 residues. Trimming cost V 1 base and J 10 bases; bases outside gene matches: 7. The CDR3 reads CASSLDRGHVEQFF. The CDR3 DNA reads TGTGCCAGCAGCTTAGACAGGGGACATGTGGAGCAGTTCTTC.

V is TRBV9 and J is TRBJ2-7; a possible D gene is TRBD2 (5 bases). The CDR3 loop spans 14 amino acids. CDR1 is SGDLS and CDR2 is YYNGEE in the germline V gene. Trimming removed 0 bases at V and 2 bases at J, with 9 bases between. CDR3 coding DNA: TGTGCCAGCAGCGTAGGGGCAGCGGCCTACGAGCAGTACTTC. As protein: CASSVGAAAYEQYF.

This clonotype was seen more than once but under ten times. V gene TRBV4-3 combines with J gene TRBJ1-4, with TRBD1 matching over 7 bases. Germline values: CDR1 LGHNA, CDR2 YSLEER. The CDR3 contains 15 residues. The ends lost 1 base at V and 11 bases at J; junction bases unmatched: 10. CDR3 bases: TGCGCCAGCAGCCAAGTGTGGGCAGGGGGGGAGAAACTGTTTTTT. This codes for CASSQVWAGGEKLFF.

The table lists this clonotype with a few counts. The chain uses TRBV28 and TRBJ1-2, with unresolved D. CDR3 length: 14 residues. Germline loops: CDR1 MDHEN, CDR2 SYDVKM. V was clipped by 8 bases and J by 4 bases, with 17 bases between them. CDR3 in amino acids: CASLGRWHFYGYTF. Written as DNA, the CDR3 is TGTGCCAGCTTGGGTAGGTGGCACTTCTATGGCTACACCTTC.

The sample holds many counts of this clonotype. V and J are TRBV7-2 and TRBJ2-7, with TRBD1 matching 9 bases. V lost 1 base and J lost 3; bases outside the gene matches: 1. Germline V gene data show CDR1 as SGHTA and CDR2 as FQGNSA. The CDR3 extends over 14 amino acids. This CDR3 is CASSLGGQGYEQYF. In DNA form, the CDR3 reads TGTGCCAGCAGCTTAGGGGGACAGGGCTACGAGCAGTACTTC.

Comments on this clonotype: A read error may be the cause here, since a much bigger clone is one base away. CDR3 in amino acids: CASSGGGLGYTF. The CDR3 bases are TGTGCCAGCAGTGGCGGGGGGCTTGGCTACACCTTC. The genes are TRBV28 and TRBJ1-2; a possible D gene is TRBD1 (6 bases). Trimming left V 5 bases short and J 7 bases short, with 11 bases between. Germline CDR1 MDHEN, CDR2 SYDVKM. The CDR3 covers 12 residues.

J is TRBJ2-1 and V is TRBV11-2, with D unclear. This CDR3 region has 17 residues. CDR1 is SGHAT, CDR2 FQNNGV, per germline. Trimming removed 0 bases at V and 2 bases at J, with 14 bases between. The CDR3 nucleotides read TGTGCCAGCAGCTTAGAAAATAGGGTAGTGCCCTACAATGAGCAGTTCTTC. Protein product: CASSLENRVVPYNEQFF.

This clonotype was seen a handful of times. The chain has TRBV7-9 and TRBJ1-1; no clear D gene. Germline V gives CDR1 SEHNR, CDR2 FQNEAQ (reference sequence). The CDR3 has 11 residues. V dropped 3 bases and J dropped 4 bases, with 3 bases sitting between them. CDR3 nucleotide sequence: TGTGCCAGCAGCTTCGCCACTGAAGCTTTCTTT. Amino acid sequence: CASSFATEAFF.

The genes are TRBV29-1 and TRBJ2-7, with 12 bases matching TRBD2. Trimming took 7 bases from V and 4 from J; bases not matched to a gene: 5. Germline V lookup: CDR1 SQVTM, CDR2 ANQGSEA. CDR3 length: 13 amino acids. The CDR3 nucleotides are TGCAGCGCCCAGACTAGCGGGGGTTACGAGCAGTACTTC. Translation: CSAQTSGGYEQYF.